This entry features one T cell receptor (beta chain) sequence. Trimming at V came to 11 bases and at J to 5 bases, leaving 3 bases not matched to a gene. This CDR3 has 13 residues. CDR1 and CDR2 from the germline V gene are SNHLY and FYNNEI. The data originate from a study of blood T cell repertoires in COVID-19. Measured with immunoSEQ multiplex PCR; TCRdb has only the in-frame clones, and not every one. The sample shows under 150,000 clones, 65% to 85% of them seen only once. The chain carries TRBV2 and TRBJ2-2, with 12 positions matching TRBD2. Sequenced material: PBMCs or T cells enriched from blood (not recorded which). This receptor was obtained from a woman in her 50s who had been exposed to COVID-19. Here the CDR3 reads CACTSGRTGELFF. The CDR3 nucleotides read TGTGCCTGCACTAGCGGGAGGACCGGGGAGCTGTTTTTT.